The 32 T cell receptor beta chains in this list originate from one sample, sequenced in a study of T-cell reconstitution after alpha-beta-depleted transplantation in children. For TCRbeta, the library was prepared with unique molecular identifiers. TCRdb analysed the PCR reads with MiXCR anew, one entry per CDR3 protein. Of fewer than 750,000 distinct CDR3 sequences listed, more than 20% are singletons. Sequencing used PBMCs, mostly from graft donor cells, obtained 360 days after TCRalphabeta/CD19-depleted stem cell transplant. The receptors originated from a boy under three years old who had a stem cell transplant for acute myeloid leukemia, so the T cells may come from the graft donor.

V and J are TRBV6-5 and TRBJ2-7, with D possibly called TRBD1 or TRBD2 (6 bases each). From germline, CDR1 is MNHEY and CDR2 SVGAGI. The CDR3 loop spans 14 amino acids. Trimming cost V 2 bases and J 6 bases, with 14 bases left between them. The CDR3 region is CASSYGRGGAEQYF. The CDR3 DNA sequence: TGTGCCAGCAGTTACGGCAGGGGAGGCGCCGAGCAGTACTTC.

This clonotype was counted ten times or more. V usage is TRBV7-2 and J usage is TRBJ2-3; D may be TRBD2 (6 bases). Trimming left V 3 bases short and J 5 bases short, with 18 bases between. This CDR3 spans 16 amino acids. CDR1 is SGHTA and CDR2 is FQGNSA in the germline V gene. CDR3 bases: TGTGCCAGCAGCTTCGTTGTTGCGGGGATAAAAGATACGCAGTATTTT. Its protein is CASSFVVAGIKDTQYF.

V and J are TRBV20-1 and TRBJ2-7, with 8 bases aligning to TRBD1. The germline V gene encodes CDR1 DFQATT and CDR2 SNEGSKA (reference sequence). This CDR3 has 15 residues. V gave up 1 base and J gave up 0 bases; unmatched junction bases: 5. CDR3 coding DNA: TGCAGTGCTAGAGTGGGACAGGTGCCCTCCTACGAGCAGTACTTC. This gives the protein CSARVGQVPSYEQYF.

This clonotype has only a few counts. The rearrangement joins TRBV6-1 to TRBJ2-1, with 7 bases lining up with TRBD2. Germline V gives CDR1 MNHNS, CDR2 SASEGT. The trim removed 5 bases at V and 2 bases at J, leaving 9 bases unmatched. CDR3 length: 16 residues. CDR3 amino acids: CASSQHKAGTYNEQFF. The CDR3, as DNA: TGTGCCAGCAGTCAACACAAAGCGGGGACCTACAATGAGCAGTTCTTC.

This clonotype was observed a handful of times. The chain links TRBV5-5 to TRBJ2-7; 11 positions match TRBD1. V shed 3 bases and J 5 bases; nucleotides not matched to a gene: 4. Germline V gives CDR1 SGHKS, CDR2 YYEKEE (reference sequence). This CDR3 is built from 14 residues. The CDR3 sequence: CASSSRTGGHEQYF. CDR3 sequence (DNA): TGTGCCAGCAGCTCTCGGACAGGGGGCCACGAGCAGTACTTC.

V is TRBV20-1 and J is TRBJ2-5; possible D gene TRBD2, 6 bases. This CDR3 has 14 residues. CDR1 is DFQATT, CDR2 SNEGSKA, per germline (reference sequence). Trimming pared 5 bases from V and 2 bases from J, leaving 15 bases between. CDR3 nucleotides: TGCAGTGCTTTGCGGGGCGCATCACAAGAGACCCAGTACTTC. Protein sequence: CSALRGASQETQYF.

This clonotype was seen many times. CDR3 residues: CASSMGRPEAFF. Written as DNA, the CDR3 is TGTGCCAGCAGTATGGGAAGGCCTGAAGCTTTCTTT. The chain couples TRBV6-2 or TRBV6-3 to TRBJ1-1; D not resolved. Per the germline V gene, CDR1 is MNHEY and CDR2 is SVGEGT. Between the trimmed V and J ends, which lost 5 bases and 6 bases, there was a span of 10 bases. CDR3 length equals 12 residues.

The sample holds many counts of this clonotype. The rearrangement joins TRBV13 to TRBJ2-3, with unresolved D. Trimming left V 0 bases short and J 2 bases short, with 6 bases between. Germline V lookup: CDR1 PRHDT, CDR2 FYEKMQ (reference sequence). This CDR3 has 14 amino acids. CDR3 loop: CASSLGSATDTQYF. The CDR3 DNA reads TGTGCCAGCAGCTTAGGCTCCGCCACAGATACGCAGTATTTT.

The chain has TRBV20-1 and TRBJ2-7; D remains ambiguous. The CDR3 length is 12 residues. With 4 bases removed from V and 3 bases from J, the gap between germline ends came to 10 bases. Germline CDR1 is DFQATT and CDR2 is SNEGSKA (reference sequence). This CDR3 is CSAIRQDYEQYF. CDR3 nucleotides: TGCAGTGCTATACGTCAGGACTACGAGCAGTACTTC.

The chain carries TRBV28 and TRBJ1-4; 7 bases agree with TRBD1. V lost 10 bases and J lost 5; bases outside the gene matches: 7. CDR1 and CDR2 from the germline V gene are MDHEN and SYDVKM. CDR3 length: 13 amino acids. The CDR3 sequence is CATLTGMNEKLFF. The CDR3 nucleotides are TGTGCCACCCTGACAGGGATGAATGAAAAACTGTTTTTT.

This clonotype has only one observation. The CDR3: CATSNFLNSYNEQFF. DNA for the CDR3: TGTGCCACCAGCAATTTTCTAAACTCCTACAATGAGCAGTTCTTC. This chain joins TRBV15 and TRBJ2-1; D ambiguous. From germline, CDR1 is LNHNV and CDR2 YYDKDF (reference sequence). V was shortened by 4 bases and J by 0 bases, with 10 bases between the two germline ends. This CDR3 contains 15 residues. Full variable domain (missing parts from reference TRBV15 and TRBJ2-1): DAMVIQNPRYQVTQFGKPVTLSCSQTLNHNVMYWYQQKSSQAPKLLFHYYDKDFNNEADTPDNFQSRRPNTSFCFLDIRSPGLGDTAMYLCATSNFLNSYNEQFFGPGTRLTVL.

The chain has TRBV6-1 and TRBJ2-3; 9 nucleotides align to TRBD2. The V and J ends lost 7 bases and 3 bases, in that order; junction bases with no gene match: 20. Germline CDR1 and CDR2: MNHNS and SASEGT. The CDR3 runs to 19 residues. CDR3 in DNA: TGTGCCAGCACCACGGCCCCACGACTAGCGGCCCCCTCAACAGATACGCAGTATTTT. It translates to CASTTAPRLAAPSTDTQYF.

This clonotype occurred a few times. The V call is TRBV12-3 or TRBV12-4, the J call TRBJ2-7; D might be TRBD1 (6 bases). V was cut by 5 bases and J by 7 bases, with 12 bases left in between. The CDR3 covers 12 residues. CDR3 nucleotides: TGTGCCAGCAGTGCACCAGGGGCTGAGCAGTACTTC. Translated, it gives CASSAPGAEQYF.

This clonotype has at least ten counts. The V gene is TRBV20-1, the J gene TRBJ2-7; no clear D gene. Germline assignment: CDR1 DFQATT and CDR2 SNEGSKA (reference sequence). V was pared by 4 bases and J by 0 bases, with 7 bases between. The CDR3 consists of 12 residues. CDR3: CSANRNSYEQYF. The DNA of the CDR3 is TGCAGTGCTAACAGAAACTCCTACGAGCAGTACTTC.

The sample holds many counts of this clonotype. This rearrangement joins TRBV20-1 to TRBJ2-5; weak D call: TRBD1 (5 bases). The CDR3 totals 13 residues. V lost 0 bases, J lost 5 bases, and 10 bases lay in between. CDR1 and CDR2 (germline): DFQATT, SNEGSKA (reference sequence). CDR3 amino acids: CSARDPGLETQYF. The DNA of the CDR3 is TGCAGTGCTAGAGATCCAGGGCTGGAGACCCAGTACTTC.

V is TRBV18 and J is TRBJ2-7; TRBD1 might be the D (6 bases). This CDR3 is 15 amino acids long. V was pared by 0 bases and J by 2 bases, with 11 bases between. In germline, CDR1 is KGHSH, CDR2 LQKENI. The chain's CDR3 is CASSPPTRGTYEQYF. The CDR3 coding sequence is TGTGCCAGCTCACCACCGACCAGGGGAACCTACGAGCAGTACTTC.

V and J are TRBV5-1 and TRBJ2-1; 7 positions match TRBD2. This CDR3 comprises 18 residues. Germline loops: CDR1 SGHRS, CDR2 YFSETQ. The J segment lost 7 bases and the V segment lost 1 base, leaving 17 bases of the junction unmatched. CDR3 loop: CASSLWNGAGPKGNEQFF. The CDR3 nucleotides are TGCGCCAGCAGCTTGTGGAATGGAGCGGGACCCAAAGGTAATGAGCAGTTCTTC. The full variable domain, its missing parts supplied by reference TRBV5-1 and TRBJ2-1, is KAGVTQTPRYLIKTRGQQVTLSCSPISGHRSVSWYQQTPGQGLQFLFEYFSETQRNKGNFPGRFSGRQFSNSRSEMNVSTLELGDSALYLCASSLWNGAGPKGNEQFFGPGTRLTVL.

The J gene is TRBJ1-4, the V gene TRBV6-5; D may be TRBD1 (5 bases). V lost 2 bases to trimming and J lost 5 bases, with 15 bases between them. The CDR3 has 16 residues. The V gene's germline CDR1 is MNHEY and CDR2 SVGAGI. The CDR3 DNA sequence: TGTGCCAGCAGTTACATGACCGCAGGGTGGAATGAAAAACTGTTTTTT. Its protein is CASSYMTAGWNEKLFF.

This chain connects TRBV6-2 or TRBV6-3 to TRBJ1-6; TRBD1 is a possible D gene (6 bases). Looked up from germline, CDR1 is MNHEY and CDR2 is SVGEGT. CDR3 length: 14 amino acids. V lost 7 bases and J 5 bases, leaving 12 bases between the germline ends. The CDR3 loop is CASTRDIDNSPLHF. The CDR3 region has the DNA TGTGCCAGCACCAGGGACATTGATAATTCACCCCTCCACTTT.

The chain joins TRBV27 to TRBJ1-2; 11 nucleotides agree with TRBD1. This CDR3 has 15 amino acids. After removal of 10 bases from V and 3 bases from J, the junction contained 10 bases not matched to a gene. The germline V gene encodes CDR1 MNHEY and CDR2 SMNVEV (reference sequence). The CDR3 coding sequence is TGTGCCACCAAAAGGACAGGGGGCGGGGACTATGGCTACACCTTC. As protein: CATKRTGGGDYGYTF.

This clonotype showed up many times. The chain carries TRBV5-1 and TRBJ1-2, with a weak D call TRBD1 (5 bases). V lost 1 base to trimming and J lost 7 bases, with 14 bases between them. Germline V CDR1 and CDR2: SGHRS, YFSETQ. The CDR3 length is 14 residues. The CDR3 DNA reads TGCGCCAGCAGCTTGTCGCCAGGGAAACTTGGCTACACCTTC. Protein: CASSLSPGKLGYTF.

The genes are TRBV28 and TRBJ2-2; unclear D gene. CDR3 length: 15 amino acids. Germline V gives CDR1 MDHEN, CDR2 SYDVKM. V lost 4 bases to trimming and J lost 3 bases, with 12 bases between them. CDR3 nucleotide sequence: TGTGCCAGCAGTTACCCCCTCTGGGACACCGGGGAGCTGTTTTTT. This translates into CASSYPLWDTGELFF.

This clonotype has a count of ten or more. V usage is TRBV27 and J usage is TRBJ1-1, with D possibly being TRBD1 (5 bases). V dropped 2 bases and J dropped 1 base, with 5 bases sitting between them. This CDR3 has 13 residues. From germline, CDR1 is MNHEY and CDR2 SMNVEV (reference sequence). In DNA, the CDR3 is TGTGCCAGCAGTTTAGGGACGAACACTGAAGCTTTCTTT. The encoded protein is CASSLGTNTEAFF.

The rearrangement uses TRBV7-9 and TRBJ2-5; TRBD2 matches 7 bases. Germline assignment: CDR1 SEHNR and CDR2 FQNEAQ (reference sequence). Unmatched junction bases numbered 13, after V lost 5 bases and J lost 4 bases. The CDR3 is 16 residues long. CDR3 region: CASSPRLAVSRETQYF. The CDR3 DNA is TGTGCCAGCAGCCCCCGACTAGCAGTCTCGAGAGAGACCCAGTACTTC.

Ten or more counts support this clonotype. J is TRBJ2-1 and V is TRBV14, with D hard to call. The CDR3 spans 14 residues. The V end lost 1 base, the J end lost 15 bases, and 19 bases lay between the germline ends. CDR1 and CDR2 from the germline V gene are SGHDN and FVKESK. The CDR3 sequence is CASSQGVIGSQRFF. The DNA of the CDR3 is TGTGCCAGCAGCCAAGGGGTGATTGGATCCCAAAGGTTCTTC.

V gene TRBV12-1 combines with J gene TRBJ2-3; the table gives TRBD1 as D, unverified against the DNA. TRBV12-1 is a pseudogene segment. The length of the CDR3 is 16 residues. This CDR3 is CASSFRAAVGADTQYF. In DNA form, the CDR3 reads TGTGCCAGCAGCTTTCGGGCGGCGGTTGGTGCAGATACGCAGTATTTT.

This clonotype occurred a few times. The CDR3 DNA is TGTGCCAGCAGTTTCTTTACAGGGAGTTCAGATACGCAGTATTTT. This sequence encodes CASSFFTGSSDTQYF. The gene calls are TRBV12-3 or TRBV12-4 and TRBJ2-3, with D maybe TRBD1 (6 bases). Trimming cost V 3 bases and J 4 bases, with 14 bases left between them. The CDR3 spans 15 residues.

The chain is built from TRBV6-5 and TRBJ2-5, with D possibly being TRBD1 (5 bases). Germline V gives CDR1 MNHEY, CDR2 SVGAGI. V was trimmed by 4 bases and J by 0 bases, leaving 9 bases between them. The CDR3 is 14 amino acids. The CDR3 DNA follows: TGTGCCAGCAGTTGGGGCCCAAACCAAGAGACCCAGTACTTC. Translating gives CASSWGPNQETQYF.

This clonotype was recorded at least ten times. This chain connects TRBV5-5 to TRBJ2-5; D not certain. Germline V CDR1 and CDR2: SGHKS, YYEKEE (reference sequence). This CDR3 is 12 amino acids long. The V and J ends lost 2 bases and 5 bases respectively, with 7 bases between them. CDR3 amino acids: CASSFEAETQYF. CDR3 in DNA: TGTGCCAGCAGCTTTGAGGCGGAGACCCAGTACTTC.

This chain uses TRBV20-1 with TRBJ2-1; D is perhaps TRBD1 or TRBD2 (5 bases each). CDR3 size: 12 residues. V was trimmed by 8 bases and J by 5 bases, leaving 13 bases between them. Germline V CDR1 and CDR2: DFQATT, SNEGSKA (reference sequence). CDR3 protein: CSPGTLHNEQFF. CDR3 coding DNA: TGCAGTCCGGGGACCCTCCACAATGAGCAGTTCTTC.

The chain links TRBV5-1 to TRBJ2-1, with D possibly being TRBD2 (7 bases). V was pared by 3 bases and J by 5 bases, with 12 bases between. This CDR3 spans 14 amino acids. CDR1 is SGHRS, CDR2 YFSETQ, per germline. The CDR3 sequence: CASSWKGGDNEQFF. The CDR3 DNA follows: TGCGCCAGCAGCTGGAAGGGGGGGGACAATGAGCAGTTCTTC.

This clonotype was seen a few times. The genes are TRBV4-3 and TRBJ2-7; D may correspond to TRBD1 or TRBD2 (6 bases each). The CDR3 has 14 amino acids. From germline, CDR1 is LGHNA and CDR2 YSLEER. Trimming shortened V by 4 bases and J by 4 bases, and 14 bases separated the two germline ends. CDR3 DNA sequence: TGCGCCAGCAGCCCAGGAGGGGGGTGGTACGAGCAGTACTTC. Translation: CASSPGGGWYEQYF.